The 26 T cell receptor beta chains below all came from one sample that was sequenced in a study of vaccination and CD4 T cells after COVID-19. As for treatment: roughly 10-day PBMC culture with coronavirus spike peptide pools or control peptides (ViraFEST assay). The assay that was used to sequence DNA from cultured CD4+ T cells was the Oncomine TCR Beta short-read assay. TCRdb ran MiXCR on the PCR reads and lists one entry per CDR3 protein. The top ten hold approximately 9% of the sample, which has roughly 20,000 distinct CDR3 sequences, approximately 51% seen once. No antigens are known for them. Sample: CD4+ T cells from blood, cultured in vitro. These TCRs come from a human donor who had recovered from COVID-19.

The CDR3 loop reads CATHPSGSPGNEQFF. The CDR3 DNA follows: TGCGCCACCCACCCTAGCGGGAGCCCCGGGAATGAGCAGTTCTTC. V gene TRBV5-1 combines with J gene TRBJ2-1, with 10 nucleotides matching TRBD2. The CDR3 runs 15 residues. Germline V gives CDR1 SGHRS, CDR2 YFSETQ. V trimming: 9 bases; J trimming: 7 bases; junction bases outside the gene matches: 13. Supplemented by reference TRBV5-1 and TRBJ2-1, the full variable domain reads KAGVTQTPRYLIKTRGQQVTLSCSPISGHRSVSWYQQTPGQGLQFLFEYFSETQRNKGNFPGRFSGRQFSNSRSEMNVSTLELGDSALYLCATHPSGSPGNEQFFGPGTRLTVL.

This rearrangement joins TRBV5-1 to TRBJ1-1, with D perhaps matching TRBD1 (5 bases). Trimming left V 1 base short and J 1 base short, with 11 bases between. The CDR3 has 15 residues. Germline V gene lookup returns CDR1 SGHRS and CDR2 YFSETQ. Written as DNA, the CDR3 is TGCGCCAGCAGCTTGATGCCTGGGGGGAACACTGAAGCTTTCTTT. This translates into CASSLMPGGNTEAFF.

This clonotype turned up a few times. The gene calls are TRBV7-7 and TRBJ2-5, with D perhaps TRBD2 (6 bases). CDR3 length: 14 amino acids. The V and J ends lost 2 bases and 2 bases respectively, with 9 bases between them. Germline V CDR1 and CDR2: SSHAT, FNYEAQ (reference sequence). The CDR3, as DNA: TGTGCCAGCAGCTTATCCGGGACTCAAGAGACCCAGTACTTC. Translation: CASSLSGTQETQYF. Full variable domain (rest looked up from reference TRBV7-7 and TRBJ2-5): GAGVSQSPRYKVTKRGQDVTLRCDPISSHATLYWYQQALGQGPEFLTYFNYEAQPDKSGLPSDRFSAERPEGSISTLTIQRTEQRDSAMYRCASSLSGTQETQYFGPGTRLLVL.

CDR3 in amino acids: CASSETPLGNTIYF. In DNA, the CDR3 is TGCGCCAGCAGTGAAACCCCCCTTGGAAACACCATATATTTT. This sequence joins TRBV10-1 and TRBJ1-3; D gene ambiguous. Per the germline V gene, CDR1 is WNHNN and CDR2 is SYGVQD (reference sequence). V was cut by 3 bases and J by 3 bases, with 9 bases left in between. This CDR3 is built from 14 residues.

The rearrangement joins TRBV12-3 or TRBV12-4 to TRBJ1-2, with D possibly being TRBD1 (5 bases). V was shortened by 4 bases and J by 1 base, with 13 bases between the two germline ends. The CDR3 sequence is 15 residues long. Here the CDR3 DNA reads TGTGCCAGCAGTTACGGACTCCAGGGTAACTATGGCTACACCTTC. Translation: CASSYGLQGNYGYTF.

This clonotype showed up just a few times. The genes are TRBV6-5 and TRBJ1-6; D gene unclear. The V and J ends lost 0 bases and 0 bases respectively, with 9 bases between them. This CDR3 contains 17 residues. Germline V gene sequence: CDR1 MNHEY, CDR2 SVGAGI. CDR3 sequence: CASSYSQISSYNSPLHF. The CDR3, as DNA: TGTGCCAGCAGTTACTCGCAGATCAGCTCCTATAATTCACCCCTCCACTTT.

The rearrangement uses TRBV14 and TRBJ2-7; TRBD2 might be the D (7 bases). Germline V gene data show CDR1 as SGHDN and CDR2 as FVKESK. This CDR3 has 15 amino acids. V gave up 7 bases and J gave up 0 bases, with 16 bases separating them. Here the CDR3 reads CASTRGGGLSYEQYF. CDR3 sequence (DNA): TGTGCCAGCACAAGGGGGGGCGGTCTCTCCTACGAGCAGTACTTC.

This clonotype showed up just a few times. The CDR3 region is CSAPGPGAKNIQYF. The CDR3 DNA reads TGCAGTGCCCCCGGGCCCGGGGCCAAAAACATTCAGTACTTC. The chain links TRBV20-1 to TRBJ2-4; no firm D call. There are 14 residues in the CDR3. Trimming took 6 bases from V and 1 from J, leaving 13 bases between them. Germline V CDR1 and CDR2: DFQATT, SNEGSKA (reference sequence).

This CDR3 is CAISESLGGGASTYEQYF. DNA for the CDR3: TGTGCCATCAGTGAGTCTTTAGGTGGGGGGGCCTCGACCTACGAGCAGTACTTC. The chain links TRBV10-3 to TRBJ2-7; a weak D match, TRBD2 (7 bases). V lost 0 bases and J lost 2, with 20 bases in between. The CDR3 consists of 18 residues. The germline CDR1 and CDR2 sequences are ENHRY and SYGVKD.

This clonotype was observed a handful of times. The V call is TRBV7-9, the J call TRBJ2-7; 7 bases map to TRBD1. This CDR3 region has 14 residues. The germline V gene encodes CDR1 SEHNR and CDR2 FQNEAQ (reference sequence). With V trimmed by 3 bases and J by 6 bases, 8 bases remained unmatched. CDR3 coding DNA: TGTGCCAGCAGCTTTCAGACAGGGAGCGCCGAGCAGTACTTC. Protein product: CASSFQTGSAEQYF.

V gene TRBV27 combines with J gene TRBJ1-2; TRBD1 matches 8 bases. The CDR3 is made up of 18 amino acids. Germline lookup yields CDR1 MNHEY and CDR2 SMNVEV (reference sequence). With V trimmed by 3 bases and J by 7 bases, 19 bases remained unmatched. For the CDR3, the DNA is TGTGCCAGCAGTTTCACCGGGACAGGCCCGATGTTGGCTAGTGGCTACACCTTC. It translates to CASSFTGTGPMLASGYTF.

The rearrangement links TRBV7-2 to TRBJ1-2; D unclear. This CDR3 comprises 14 residues. V was cut by 5 bases and J by 6 bases, with 16 bases left in between. Germline V gene sequence: CDR1 SGHTA, CDR2 FQGNSA. In nucleotides, the CDR3 is TGTGCCAGCAGCCCCTATCAAGAACTCGATGGCTACACCTTC. It translates to CASSPYQELDGYTF.

The V gene is TRBV27, the J gene TRBJ1-6, with a weak D call TRBD1 (5 bases). V was pared by 4 bases and J by 0 bases, with 13 bases between. The CDR3 spans 17 residues. Germline lookup yields CDR1 MNHEY and CDR2 SMNVEV (reference sequence). The CDR3 loop is CASSSSRGDSYNSPLHF. The DNA for the CDR3 is TGTGCCAGCAGTTCGTCCCGAGGGGACTCCTATAATTCACCCCTCCACTTT.

This clonotype was seen only once. The chain links TRBV7-9 to TRBJ1-5; D unresolved. Trimming shortened V by 3 bases and J by 0 bases, and 12 bases separated the two germline ends. The CDR3 contains 16 residues. Germline lookup yields CDR1 SEHNR and CDR2 FQNEAQ (reference sequence). The CDR3, as DNA: TGTGCCAGCAGCTTGGCCGCCAGATATAGCAATCAGCCCCAGCATTTT. It yields the protein CASSLAARYSNQPQHF.

This clonotype has a handful of counts. The chain employs TRBV19 and TRBJ2-5; D is tentatively TRBD1 or TRBD2 (5 bases each). Trimming shortened V by 3 bases and J by 7 bases, and 12 bases separated the two germline ends. This CDR3 region has 13 residues. Germline assignment: CDR1 LNHDA and CDR2 SQIVND (reference sequence). CDR3 region: CASSIRGRGTQYF. The CDR3 DNA sequence: TGTGCCAGTAGTATCCGGGGACGGGGGACCCAGTACTTC.

V gene TRBV6-2 or TRBV6-3 combines with J gene TRBJ1-1; unclear D gene. Germline lookup yields CDR1 MNHEY and CDR2 SVGEGT. This CDR3 spans 15 amino acids. Trimming removed 0 bases from V and 1 base from J, with 9 bases in between. The DNA of the CDR3 is TGTGCCAGCAGTTACTCGAGAGGGCCGAACACTGAAGCTTTCTTT. Translation: CASSYSRGPNTEAFF.

The chain employs TRBV30 and TRBJ2-7; 9 bases line up with TRBD2. CDR3 length: 17 residues. Germline CDR1 and CDR2: GTSNPN and SVGIG (reference sequence). V lost 4 bases, J lost 0 bases, and 13 bases stayed unmatched. As DNA, the CDR3 is TGTGCCTGGATGGAAGGACTAGCGAATGGCCCCTCCTACGAGCAGTACTTC. This translates into CAWMEGLANGPSYEQYF.

The chain couples TRBV24-1 to TRBJ2-2, with a weak D call TRBD2 (5 bases). The CDR3 totals 13 residues. Germline CDR1 KGHDR, CDR2 SFDVKD. V lost 9 bases, J lost 4 bases, and 11 bases lay in between. Written as DNA, the CDR3 is TGTGCCACCGAGGGATTCATCACCGGGGAGCTGTTTTTT. Residues: CATEGFITGELFF.

The chain employs TRBV24-1 and TRBJ1-2; no clear D. V gave up 4 bases and J gave up 4 bases, with 9 bases separating them. CDR1 and CDR2 from the germline V gene are KGHDR and SFDVKD. CDR3 length: 13 amino acids. As DNA, the CDR3 is TGTGCCACCAGTGACCGGGAGTTCTATGGCTACACCTTC. Protein sequence: CATSDREFYGYTF.

This clonotype showed up just a few times. This sequence joins TRBV28 and TRBJ2-7; D ambiguous. Germline assignment: CDR1 MDHEN and CDR2 SYDVKM. The CDR3 length is 15 residues. V lost 3 bases and J 1 base, leaving 13 bases between the germline ends. CDR3 loop: CASSFLTRRSYEQYF. The CDR3 region has the DNA TGTGCCAGCAGTTTCCTGACACGGAGATCCTACGAGCAGTACTTC.

V and J are TRBV10-3 and TRBJ1-2; no firm D call. The length of the CDR3 is 13 residues. V was pared by 0 bases and J by 5 bases, with 7 bases between. In germline, CDR1 is ENHRY, CDR2 SYGVKD. This chain's CDR3 is CAISESEGYGYTF. The CDR3 nucleotides are TGTGCCATCAGTGAGTCAGAGGGTTATGGCTACACCTTC.

This chain connects TRBV6-1 to TRBJ1-1; D perhaps matches TRBD1 (5 bases). CDR1 is MNHNS, CDR2 SASEGT, per germline. The CDR3 is made up of 13 amino acids. Trimming removed 6 bases from V and 4 bases from J, with 12 bases in between. The CDR3 DNA reads as TGTGCCAGCAGAGCAGGGATGGGCACTGAAGCTTTCTTT. Its translation: CASRAGMGTEAFF.

This clonotype showed up just a few times. V is TRBV30 and J is TRBJ1-2; no reliable D call. Trimming removed 0 bases at V and 4 bases at J, with 15 bases between. Germline assignment: CDR1 GTSNPN and CDR2 SVGIG (reference sequence). The CDR3 length is 15 residues. CDR3 bases: TGTGCCTGGAGTGTACCCGGGTTGGGAATCTATGGCTACACCTTC. Amino acid sequence: CAWSVPGLGIYGYTF.

This chain connects TRBV27 to TRBJ2-3; 7 bases match TRBD2. The CDR3 has 15 residues. With V trimmed by 5 bases and J by 2 bases, 7 bases remained unmatched. CDR1 and CDR2 from the germline V gene are MNHEY and SMNVEV (reference sequence). The CDR3, as DNA: TGTGCCAGCAGTCCTGGACTAGTCCCCACAGATACGCAGTATTTT. Its translation is CASSPGLVPTDTQYF.

This clonotype showed up just once. The chain joins TRBV28 to TRBJ1-1; 8 nucleotides line up with TRBD1. The CDR3 is 18 residues long. In germline, CDR1 is MDHEN, CDR2 SYDVKM. Trimming cost V 3 bases and J 0 bases; bases outside gene matches: 12. This chain's CDR3 is CASSLAGQGRHMNTEAFF. The CDR3 region has the DNA TGTGCCAGCAGTTTGGCCGGACAGGGCCGACATATGAACACTGAAGCTTTCTTT.

This rearrangement joins TRBV6-1 to TRBJ1-1; D gene uncertain. The CDR3 is 14 amino acids. V lost 0 bases to trimming and J lost 4 bases, with 9 bases between them. The germline gives CDR1 MNHNS, CDR2 SASEGT. The CDR3 loop is CASSEAGIVTEAFF. DNA of the CDR3: TGTGCCAGCAGTGAAGCGGGGATTGTCACTGAAGCTTTCTTT.